This T cell receptor (beta chain) was documented in a study of identical twins. Study-wide results and limits: Models predicted too little out-of-frame TCR alpha sharing in monozygotic twins.

The CDR3 spans 14 residues. Losses at the gene ends were 2 bases for V and 4 bases for J; bases not matched to a gene: 4. The germline gives CDR1 MNHEY, CDR2 SMNVEV (reference sequence). The authors used template switching to add a universal primer site and gave cDNA unique molecular identifiers. TCRdb itself ran the 5' RACE reads through MiXCR, one entry per CDR3 protein. The sample comprises approximately 250,000 distinct CDR3 sequences, approximately 7.1% of which are singletons, and roughly 15% rests with the top ten. This clonotype has a handful of counts. Its antigen is unknown. This same sample was also part of a study on T cells expressing NK-cell markers.

Material for sequencing was CD8+ T cells sorted from blood. The sequence came from a young woman in good health. The rearrangement links TRBV27 to TRBJ2-7; 8 nucleotides line up with TRBD2. The CDR3 sequence: CASSLQSGGYEQYF. The CDR3 DNA sequence: TGTGCCAGCAGTTTACAGAGCGGGGGTTACGAGCAGTACTTC.